This entry is about one TCR beta chain. TCRdb keeps only in-frame clones here, not all; method: immunoSEQ multiplex PCR. The sample lists 140,000 to 150,000 clones, around 89% occurring once. This sample was included in a study of T cell responses to AZD1222 COVID-19 vaccine. Germline V gene data show CDR1 as SGHRS and CDR2 as YFSETQ. The CDR3 spans 15 residues. V dropped 5 bases and J dropped 5 bases, with 17 bases sitting between them. This receptor was identified in an adult in good health. The source was peripheral blood, collected on day 0 of AZD1222 vaccination. The chain is built from TRBV5-1 and TRBJ2-4; tentatively, D is TRBD2 (5 bases). The CDR3 DNA follows: TGCGCCAGCAGACGTCCGAGTGGAGGCGAAAACATTCAGTACTTC. Its translation is CASRRPSGGENIQYF.